This T cell receptor (beta chain) emerged from a study of shared clonotypes between healthy human individuals. In the case of this clone: No antigen is known for it.

Replicate PCRs run on sorted subsets employed roughly 190 ng DNA, approximately 30,000 T cell genomes. The repertoire was sequenced with immunoSEQ multiplex PCR; TCRdb's copy has only in-frame clones and lacks some. The sample includes over 2,000,000 clones, approximately 92% seen only once; the top ten take approximately 1.6%. This CDR3 has 14 residues. Germline V lookup: CDR1 MGHDK, CDR2 SYGVNS. Trimming cost V 10 bases and J 4 bases; bases outside gene matches: 6. Findings and caveats of the study: Having only a few donors restricted how much genetic and exposure-history diversity was captured.

Naive CD8 cells were CD45RO-negative, positively selected for CCR7, excluding terminally differentiated effector memory CD45RA+ cells. Sequenced material: naive CD8+ T cells from PBMCs. This TCR came from a man aged 18-30 years in good health. Some clones in this sample may be carry-over from other donors' samples. The chain couples TRBV25-1 to TRBJ2-1; TRBD1 matches at 11 bases. CDR3 DNA: TGTGCCACCGCGGACAGGGGGCCATACAATGAGCAGTTCTTC. Translation gives CATADRGPYNEQFF.